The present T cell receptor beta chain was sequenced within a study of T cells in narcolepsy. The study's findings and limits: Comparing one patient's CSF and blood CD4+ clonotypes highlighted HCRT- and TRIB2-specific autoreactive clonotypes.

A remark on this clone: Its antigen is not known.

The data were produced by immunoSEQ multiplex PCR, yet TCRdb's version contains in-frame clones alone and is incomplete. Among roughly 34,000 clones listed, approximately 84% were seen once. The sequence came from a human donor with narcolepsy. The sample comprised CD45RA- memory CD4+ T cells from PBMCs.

The CDR3 coding sequence is TGTGCCAGCAGTTACGATTCTCATTCACCCCTCCACTTT. Translation gives CASSYDSHSPLHF. This chain joins TRBV6-5 and TRBJ1-6, with D uncertain. Trimming cost V 2 bases and J 8 bases, with 7 bases left between them. This CDR3 has 13 amino acids. The germline V gene has CDR1 MNHEY and CDR2 SVGAGI.